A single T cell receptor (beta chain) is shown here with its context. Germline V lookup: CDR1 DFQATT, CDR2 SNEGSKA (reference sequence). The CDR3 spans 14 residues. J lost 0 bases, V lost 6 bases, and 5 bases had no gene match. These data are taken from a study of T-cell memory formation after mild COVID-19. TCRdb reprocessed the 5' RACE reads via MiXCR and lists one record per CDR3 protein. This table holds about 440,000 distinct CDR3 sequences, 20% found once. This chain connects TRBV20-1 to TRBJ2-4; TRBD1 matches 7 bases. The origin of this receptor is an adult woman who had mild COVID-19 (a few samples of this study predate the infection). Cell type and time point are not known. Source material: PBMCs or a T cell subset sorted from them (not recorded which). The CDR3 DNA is TGCAGTGCACGGGACAGATTAGCCAAAAACATTCAGTACTTC. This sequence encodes CSARDRLAKNIQYF.